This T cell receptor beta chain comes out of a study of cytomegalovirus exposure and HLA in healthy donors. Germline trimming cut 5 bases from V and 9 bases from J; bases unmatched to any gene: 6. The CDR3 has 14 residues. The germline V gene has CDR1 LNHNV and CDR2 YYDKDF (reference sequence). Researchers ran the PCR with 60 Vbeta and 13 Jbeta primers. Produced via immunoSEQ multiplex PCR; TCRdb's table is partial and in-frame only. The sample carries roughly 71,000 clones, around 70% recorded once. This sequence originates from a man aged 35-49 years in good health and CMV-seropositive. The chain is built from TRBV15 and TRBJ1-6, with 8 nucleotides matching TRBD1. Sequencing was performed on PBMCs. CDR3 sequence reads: CATSFRTGTSPLHF. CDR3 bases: TGTGCCACCAGCTTCCGGACAGGGACTTCACCCCTCCACTTT.